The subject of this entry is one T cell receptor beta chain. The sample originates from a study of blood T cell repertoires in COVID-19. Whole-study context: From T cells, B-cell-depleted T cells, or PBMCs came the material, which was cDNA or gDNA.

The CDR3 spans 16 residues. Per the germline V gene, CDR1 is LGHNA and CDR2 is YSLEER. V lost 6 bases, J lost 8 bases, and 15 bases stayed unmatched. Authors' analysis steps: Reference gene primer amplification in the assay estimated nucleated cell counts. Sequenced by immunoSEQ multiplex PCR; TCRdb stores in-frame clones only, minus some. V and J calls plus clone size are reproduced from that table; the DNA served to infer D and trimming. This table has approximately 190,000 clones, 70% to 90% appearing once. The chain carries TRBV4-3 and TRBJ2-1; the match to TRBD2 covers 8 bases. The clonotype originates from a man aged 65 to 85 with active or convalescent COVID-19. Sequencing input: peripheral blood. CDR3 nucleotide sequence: TGCGCCAGCAGTCCACGCCCACGGGGGGGTCTGTATGAGCAGTTCTTC. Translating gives CASSPRPRGGLYEQFF.